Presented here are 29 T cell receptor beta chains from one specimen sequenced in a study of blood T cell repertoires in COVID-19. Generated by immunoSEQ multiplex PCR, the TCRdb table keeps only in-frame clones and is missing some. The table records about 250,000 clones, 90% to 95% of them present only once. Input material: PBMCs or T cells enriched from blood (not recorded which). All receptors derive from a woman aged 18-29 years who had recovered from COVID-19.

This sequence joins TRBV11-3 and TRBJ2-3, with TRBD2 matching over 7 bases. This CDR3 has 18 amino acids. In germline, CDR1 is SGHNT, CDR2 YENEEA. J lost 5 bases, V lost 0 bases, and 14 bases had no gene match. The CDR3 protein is CASSLEVGRRSWGDTQYF. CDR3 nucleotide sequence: TGTGCCAGCAGCTTAGAAGTCGGGAGGAGATCTTGGGGAGATACGCAGTATTTT.

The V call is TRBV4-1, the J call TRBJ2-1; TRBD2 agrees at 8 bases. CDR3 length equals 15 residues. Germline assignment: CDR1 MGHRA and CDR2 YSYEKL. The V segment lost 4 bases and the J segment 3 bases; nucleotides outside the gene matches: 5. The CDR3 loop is CASSPGLAGYNEQFF. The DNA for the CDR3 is TGCGCCAGCAGCCCCGGACTAGCAGGCTACAATGAGCAGTTCTTC.

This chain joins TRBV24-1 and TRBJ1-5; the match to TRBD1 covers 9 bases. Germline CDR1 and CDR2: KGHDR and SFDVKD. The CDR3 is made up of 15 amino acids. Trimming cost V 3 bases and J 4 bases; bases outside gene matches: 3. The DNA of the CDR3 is TGTGCCACCAGTGATGCCGGACAGGGGAATCAGCCCCAGCATTTT. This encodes CATSDAGQGNQPQHF.

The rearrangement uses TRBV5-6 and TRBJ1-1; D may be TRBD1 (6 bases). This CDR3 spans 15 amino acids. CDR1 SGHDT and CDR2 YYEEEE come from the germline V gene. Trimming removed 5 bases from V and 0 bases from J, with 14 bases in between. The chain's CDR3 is CASRTRQEMNTEAFF. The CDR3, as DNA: TGTGCCAGCAGAACAAGACAGGAGATGAACACTGAAGCTTTCTTT. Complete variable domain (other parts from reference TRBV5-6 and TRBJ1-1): DAGVTQSPTHLIKTRGQQVTLRCSPKSGHDTVSWYQQALGQGPQFIFQYYEEEERQRGNFPDRFSGHQFPNYSSELNVNALLLGDSALYLCASRTRQEMNTEAFFGQGTRLTVV.

This chain's CDR3 is CASSQGNTDTQYF. CDR3 nucleotides: TGTGCCAGCAGCCAGGGGAACACAGATACGCAGTATTTT. This chain uses TRBV12-3 or TRBV12-4 with TRBJ2-3, with D perhaps TRBD1 (6 bases). This CDR3 is built from 13 residues. Trimming took 6 bases from V and 2 from J, leaving 9 bases between them.

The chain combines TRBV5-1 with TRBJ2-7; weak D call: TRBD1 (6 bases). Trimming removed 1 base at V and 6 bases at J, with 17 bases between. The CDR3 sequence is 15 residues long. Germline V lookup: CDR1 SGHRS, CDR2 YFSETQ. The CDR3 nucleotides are TGCGCCAGCAGCTTGATGGACAGAAGTCAGGGCGAGCAGTACTTC. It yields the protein CASSLMDRSQGEQYF.

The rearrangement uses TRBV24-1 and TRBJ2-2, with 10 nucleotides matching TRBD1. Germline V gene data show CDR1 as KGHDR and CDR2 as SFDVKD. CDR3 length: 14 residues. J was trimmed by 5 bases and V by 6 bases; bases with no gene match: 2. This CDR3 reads CATSRTGGTGELFF. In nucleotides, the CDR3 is TGTGCCACCAGTAGGACAGGGGGAACCGGGGAGCTGTTTTTT.

The CDR3 protein is CASSPRTEENTEAFF. Here the CDR3 DNA reads TGTGCCAGCTCACCCCGGACAGAAGAGAACACTGAAGCTTTCTTT. The chain couples TRBV18 to TRBJ1-1, with D possibly being TRBD1 (6 bases). CDR1 is KGHSH, CDR2 LQKENI, per germline. The CDR3 is made up of 15 amino acids. V was pared by 3 bases and J by 1 base, with 12 bases between.

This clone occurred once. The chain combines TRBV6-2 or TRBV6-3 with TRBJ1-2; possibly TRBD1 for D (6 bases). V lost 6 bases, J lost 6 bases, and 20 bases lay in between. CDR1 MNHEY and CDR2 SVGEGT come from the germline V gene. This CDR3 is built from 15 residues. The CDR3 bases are TGTGCCAGCAGCCGCCGCTTGGGGGGGCTTCATGGCTACACCTTC. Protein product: CASSRRLGGLHGYTF.

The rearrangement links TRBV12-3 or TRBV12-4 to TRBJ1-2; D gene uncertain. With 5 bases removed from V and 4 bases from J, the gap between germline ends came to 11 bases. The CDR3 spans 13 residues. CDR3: CASSLRESYGYTF. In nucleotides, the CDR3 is TGTGCCAGCAGTCTGAGGGAGAGCTATGGCTACACCTTC.

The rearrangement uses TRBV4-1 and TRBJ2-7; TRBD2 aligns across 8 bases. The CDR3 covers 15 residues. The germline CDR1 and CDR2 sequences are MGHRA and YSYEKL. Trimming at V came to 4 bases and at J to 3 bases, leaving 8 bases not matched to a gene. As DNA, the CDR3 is TGCGCCAGCAGCCCCGGGACTAGGATGCTCTACGAGCAGTACTTC. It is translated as CASSPGTRMLYEQYF.

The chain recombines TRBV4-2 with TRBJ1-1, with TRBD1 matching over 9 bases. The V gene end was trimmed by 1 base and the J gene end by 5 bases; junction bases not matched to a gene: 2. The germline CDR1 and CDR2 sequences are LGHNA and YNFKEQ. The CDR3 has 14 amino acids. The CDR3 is CASSQGDRVTEAFF. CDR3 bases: TGTGCCAGCAGCCAAGGGGACAGGGTAACTGAAGCTTTCTTT.

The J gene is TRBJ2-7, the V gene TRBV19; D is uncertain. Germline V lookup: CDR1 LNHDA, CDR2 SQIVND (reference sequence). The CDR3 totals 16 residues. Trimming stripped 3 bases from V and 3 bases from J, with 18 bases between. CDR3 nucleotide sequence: TGTGCCAGTAGTATGTTGTGGCCAGCGTCCAACTACGAGCAGTACTTC. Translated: CASSMLWPASNYEQYF.

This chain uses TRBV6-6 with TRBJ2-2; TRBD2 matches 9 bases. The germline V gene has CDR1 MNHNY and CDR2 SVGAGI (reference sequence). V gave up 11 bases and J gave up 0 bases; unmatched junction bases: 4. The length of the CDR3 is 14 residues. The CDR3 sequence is CAARTSANTGELFF. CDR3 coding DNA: TGTGCCGCCCGGACTAGCGCGAACACCGGGGAGCTGTTTTTT.

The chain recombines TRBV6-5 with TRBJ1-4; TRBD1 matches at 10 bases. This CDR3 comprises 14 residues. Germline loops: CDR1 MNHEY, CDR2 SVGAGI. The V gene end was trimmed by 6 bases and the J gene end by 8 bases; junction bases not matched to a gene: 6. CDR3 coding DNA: TGTGCCAGCAGGACAGGGGGCCGTGGGGAAAAACTGTTTTTT. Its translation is CASRTGGRGEKLFF.

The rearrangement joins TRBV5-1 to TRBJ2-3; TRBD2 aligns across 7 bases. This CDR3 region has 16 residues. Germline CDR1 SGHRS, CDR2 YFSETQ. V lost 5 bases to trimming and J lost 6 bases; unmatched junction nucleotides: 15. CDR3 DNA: TGCGCCAGCAGATCCAGGGAGGGGACGGCGCGGGATACGCAGTATTTT. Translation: CASRSREGTARDTQYF.

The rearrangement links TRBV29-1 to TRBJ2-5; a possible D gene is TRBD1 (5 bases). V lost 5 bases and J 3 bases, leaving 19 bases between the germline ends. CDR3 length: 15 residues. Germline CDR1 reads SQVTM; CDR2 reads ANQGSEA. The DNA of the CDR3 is TGCAGCGTTTCCCCCAACCGAGTCAGGGAAGAGACCCAGTACTTC. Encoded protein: CSVSPNRVREETQYF.

CDR3 region: CASSGTTMNTGELFF. CDR3 in DNA: TGTGCCAGCAGCGGGACTACCATGAACACCGGGGAGCTGTTTTTT. This sequence joins TRBV5-4 and TRBJ2-2; 7 nucleotides match TRBD2. CDR1 and CDR2 from the germline V gene are SGHNT and YYREEE (reference sequence). The CDR3 sequence is 15 residues long. J gave up 1 base and V 4 bases, and 4 bases lay outside the gene matches.

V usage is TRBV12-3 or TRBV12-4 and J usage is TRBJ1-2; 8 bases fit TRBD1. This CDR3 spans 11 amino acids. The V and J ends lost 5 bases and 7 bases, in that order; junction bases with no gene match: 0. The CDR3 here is CASSDRGGYTF. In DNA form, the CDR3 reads TGTGCCAGCAGTGACAGGGGTGGCTACACCTTC.

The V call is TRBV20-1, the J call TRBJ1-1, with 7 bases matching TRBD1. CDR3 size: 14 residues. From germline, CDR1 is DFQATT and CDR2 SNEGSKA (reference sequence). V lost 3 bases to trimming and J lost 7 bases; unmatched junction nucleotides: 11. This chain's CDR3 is CSASTARTGYEAFF. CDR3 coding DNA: TGCAGTGCTAGTACTGCCAGGACAGGCTATGAAGCTTTCTTT.

The CDR3 spells CASSLEQTYEQYF. The CDR3 DNA follows: TGTGCCAGCAGCTTAGAACAGACCTACGAGCAGTACTTC. The chain couples TRBV5-8 to TRBJ2-7; D is ambiguous. Trimming removed 2 bases at V and 2 bases at J, with 8 bases between. Germline V gene data show CDR1 as SGHTS and CDR2 as YDEGEE. The CDR3 spans 13 residues.

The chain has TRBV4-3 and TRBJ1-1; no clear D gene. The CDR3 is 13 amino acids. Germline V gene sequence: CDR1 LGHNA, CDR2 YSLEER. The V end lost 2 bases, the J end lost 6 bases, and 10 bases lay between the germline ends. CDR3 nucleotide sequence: TGCGCCAGCAGCCAACGAGTCACCTCTGAAGCTTTCTTT. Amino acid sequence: CASSQRVTSEAFF.

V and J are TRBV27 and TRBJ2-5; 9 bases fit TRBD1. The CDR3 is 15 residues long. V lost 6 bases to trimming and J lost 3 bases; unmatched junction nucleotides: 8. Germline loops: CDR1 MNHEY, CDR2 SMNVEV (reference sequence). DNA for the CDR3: TGTGCCAGCAGCCGGACAGGGGTCCGGGAAGAGACCCAGTACTTC. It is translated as CASSRTGVREETQYF.

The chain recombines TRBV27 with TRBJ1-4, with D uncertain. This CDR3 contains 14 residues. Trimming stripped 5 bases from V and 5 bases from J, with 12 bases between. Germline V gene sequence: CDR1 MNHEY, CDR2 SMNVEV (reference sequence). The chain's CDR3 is CASSTAQENEKLFF. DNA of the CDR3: TGTGCCAGCAGTACGGCCCAGGAAAATGAAAAACTGTTTTTT.

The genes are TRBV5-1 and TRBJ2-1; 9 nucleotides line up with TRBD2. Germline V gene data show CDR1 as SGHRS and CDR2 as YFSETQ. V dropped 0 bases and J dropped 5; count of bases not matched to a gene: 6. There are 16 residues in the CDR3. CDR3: CASSLGGLAGNNEQFF. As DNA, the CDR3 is TGCGCCAGCAGCTTGGGGGGTCTAGCGGGAAACAATGAGCAGTTCTTC.

CDR3 loop: CASSLATTEPVVGYTF. CDR3 nucleotide sequence: TGTGCCAGCAGCTTGGCTACTACGGAGCCTGTGGTAGGCTACACCTTC. The rearrangement uses TRBV5-6 and TRBJ1-2; D is undetermined. V was trimmed by 0 bases and J by 8 bases, leaving 20 bases between them. The CDR3 is 16 amino acids. Per germline, CDR1 SGHDT and CDR2 YYEEEE.

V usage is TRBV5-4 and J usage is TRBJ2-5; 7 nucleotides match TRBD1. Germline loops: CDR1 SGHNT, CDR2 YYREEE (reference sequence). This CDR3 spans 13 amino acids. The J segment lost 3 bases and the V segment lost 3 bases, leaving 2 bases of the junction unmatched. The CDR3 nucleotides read TGTGCCAGCAGCTCCGGGACAGAAGAGACCCAGTACTTC. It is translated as CASSSGTEETQYF.

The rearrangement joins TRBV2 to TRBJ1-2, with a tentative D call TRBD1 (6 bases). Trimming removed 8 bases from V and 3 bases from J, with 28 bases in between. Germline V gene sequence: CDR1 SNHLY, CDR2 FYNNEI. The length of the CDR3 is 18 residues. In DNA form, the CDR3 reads TGTGCCAGCGACGATAAGAGTAAACGGGACACAGGCTACTATGGCTACACCTTC. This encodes CASDDKSKRDTGYYGYTF. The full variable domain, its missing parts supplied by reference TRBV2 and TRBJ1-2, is EPEVTQTPSHQVTQMGQEVILRCVPISNHLYFYWYRQILGQKVEFLVSFYNNEISEKSEIFDDQFSVERPDGSNFTLKIRSTKLEDSAMYFCASDDKSKRDTGYYGYTFGSGTRLTVV.

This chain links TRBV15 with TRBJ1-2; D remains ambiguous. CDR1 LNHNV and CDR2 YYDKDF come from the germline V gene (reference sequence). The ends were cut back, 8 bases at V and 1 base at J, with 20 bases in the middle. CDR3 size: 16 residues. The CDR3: CATRAGGDGINYGYTF. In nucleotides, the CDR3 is TGTGCCACCCGGGCGGGCGGGGATGGCATTAACTATGGCTACACCTTC.